Below, 29 T cell receptor beta chains from the same sample are listed, as sequenced in a study of response to subunit inactivated influenza vaccine. TCRdb reprocessed the RT-PCR reads with MiXCR, giving one entry per CDR3 protein. The table shows around 200,000 distinct CDR3 sequences, with approximately 12% occurring only once. These data also formed part of another study, on T cells expressing NK-cell markers. From that second work: With UMIs, 5'RACE template switching was used to make TCR beta cDNA.

The specimen was CD8+ T cells sorted from PBMCs, collected 11 to 12 days after vaccination. These receptors originate from a man aged 45-65 years who received an inactivated influenza vaccine.

V and J are TRBV11-3 and TRBJ2-2; 8 bases line up with TRBD1. Germline CDR1 reads SGHNT; CDR2 reads YENEEA. The CDR3 length is 14 residues. V lost 3 bases, J lost 8 bases, and 5 bases stayed unmatched. The CDR3 DNA follows: TGTGCCAGCAGCTTTGGACAGGGCATAGGGGAGCTGTTTTTT. It codes for CASSFGQGIGELFF.

This chain links TRBV7-6 with TRBJ2-2; unclear D gene. The CDR3 is made up of 15 amino acids. V was shortened by 2 bases and J by 3 bases, with 10 bases between the two germline ends. In germline, CDR1 is SGHVS, CDR2 FNYEAQ. CDR3 loop: CASSLTTDYTGELFF. CDR3 coding DNA: TGTGCCAGCAGCTTAACGACTGACTACACCGGGGAGCTGTTTTTT.

This clonotype was seen more than once but under ten times. V and J are TRBV27 and TRBJ2-5; D is undetermined. Germline values: CDR1 MNHEY, CDR2 SMNVEV (reference sequence). The CDR3 extends over 15 amino acids. V lost 0 bases, J lost 0 bases, and 8 bases lay in between. CDR3 DNA sequence: TGTGCCAGCAGTTTATCGTGGGCTTACCAAGAGACCCAGTACTTC. Its translation: CASSLSWAYQETQYF.

The chain joins TRBV11-2 to TRBJ2-1, with TRBD1 as a possible D gene (6 bases). V was pared by 5 bases and J by 2 bases, with 16 bases between. The CDR3 consists of 16 residues. Germline CDR1 SGHAT, CDR2 FQNNGV. In nucleotides, the CDR3 is TGTGCCAGCAGCCCGCAGGGGCCGCGGCCCTACAATGAGCAGTTCTTC. Protein: CASSPQGPRPYNEQFF.

This clonotype was seen a few times. The chain combines TRBV20-1 with TRBJ2-7; D call uncertain. The CDR3 runs to 14 residues. The germline V and J ends were trimmed by 0 bases and 2 bases, with 11 bases remaining between them. Germline CDR1 and CDR2: DFQATT and SNEGSKA (reference sequence). The chain's CDR3 is CSARDSGPAYEQYF. As DNA, the CDR3 is TGCAGTGCTAGAGACAGTGGTCCCGCCTACGAGCAGTACTTC.

This clonotype has a handful of counts. The rearrangement joins TRBV11-1 to TRBJ2-6, with 8 bases matching TRBD1. The length of the CDR3 is 19 residues. From germline, CDR1 is SGHAT and CDR2 FQDESV (reference sequence). Unmatched junction bases numbered 10, after V lost 3 bases and J lost 0 bases. The CDR3 region is CASSFSPGQGLSGANVLTF. The CDR3 DNA sequence: TGTGCCAGCAGCTTTTCCCCTGGACAGGGTCTCTCTGGGGCCAACGTCCTGACTTTC. Filled out from reference TRBV11-1 and TRBJ2-6, the complete variable domain reads EAEVAQSPRYKITEKSQAVAFWCDPISGHATLYWYRQILGQGPELLVQFQDESVVDDSQLPKDRFSAERLKGVDSTLKIQPAELGDSAMYLCASSFSPGQGLSGANVLTFGAGSRLTVL.

This clonotype was seen ten or more times. The rearrangement links TRBV29-1 to TRBJ1-1; D remains unclear. V was trimmed by 2 bases and J by 7 bases, leaving 8 bases between them. The V gene's germline CDR1 is SQVTM and CDR2 ANQGSEA. The CDR3 totals 11 residues. This CDR3 is CSVEMYYEAFF. CDR3 DNA sequence: TGCAGCGTTGAAATGTACTATGAAGCTTTCTTT.

The chain links TRBV2 to TRBJ2-7, with 7 bases aligning to TRBD1. The CDR3 spans 17 residues. CDR1 and CDR2 from the germline V gene are SNHLY and FYNNEI. J was trimmed by 1 base and V by 6 bases; bases with no gene match: 15. CDR3 bases: TGTGCCAGCAGCGCGCCGCGAGACAGGGCCCAATCCTACGAGCAGTACTTC. The encoded protein is CASSAPRDRAQSYEQYF.

Written as DNA, the CDR3 is TGTGCCTGGACGGACAGGGCGTACAATGAGCAGTTCTTC. Translation gives CAWTDRAYNEQFF. This chain connects TRBV30 to TRBJ2-1, with 8 bases fitting TRBD1. The CDR3 sequence is 13 residues long. With 4 bases clipped from V and 4 bases from J, the junction kept 3 bases outside the gene matches. Germline CDR1 reads GTSNPN; CDR2 reads SVGIG (reference sequence).

At least ten counts were recorded for this clonotype. CDR3 amino acids: CASSQDSPRGRETQYF. In DNA, the CDR3 is TGCGCCAGCAGCCAAGATAGTCCCAGGGGGCGAGAGACCCAGTACTTC. The J gene is TRBJ2-5, the V gene TRBV4-1, with TRBD1 identical over 8 bases. V was pared by 0 bases and J by 4 bases, with 7 bases of the junction left unmatched. Germline values: CDR1 MGHRA, CDR2 YSYEKL. The CDR3 runs 16 residues.

This chain connects TRBV27 to TRBJ2-1; D uncertain. Germline lookup yields CDR1 MNHEY and CDR2 SMNVEV (reference sequence). Trimming took off 2 bases at V and 3 bases at J, with 8 bases between the two ends. This CDR3 is 14 amino acids long. CDR3 nucleotide sequence: TGTGCCAGCAGTTTAAATATCGGCTACAATGAGCAGTTCTTC. It encodes CASSLNIGYNEQFF.

This clonotype was seen many times. This chain links TRBV4-3 with TRBJ2-3; D is perhaps TRBD1 (6 bases). Germline lookup yields CDR1 LGHNA and CDR2 YSLEER. V gave up 0 bases and J gave up 4 bases, with 11 bases separating them. The CDR3 loop spans 15 amino acids. The CDR3 is CASSQDRHRADTQYF. Here the CDR3 DNA reads TGCGCCAGCAGCCAAGATAGGCACAGGGCAGATACGCAGTATTTT.

The rearrangement uses TRBV7-3 and TRBJ2-1; TRBD2 matches at 10 bases. Germline V gene sequence: CDR1 SGHTA, CDR2 FQGTGA. This CDR3 is 15 amino acids long. Trimming removed 4 bases from V and 6 bases from J; junction bases left unmatched: 6. Here the CDR3 DNA reads TGTGCCAGCAGCTCAGGGACTAGCGTAAGCAATGAGCAGTTCTTC. Protein: CASSSGTSVSNEQFF. Filled out from reference TRBV7-3 and TRBJ2-1, the complete variable domain reads GAGVSQTPSNKVTEKGKYVELRCDPISGHTALYWYRQSLGQGPEFLIYFQGTGAADDSGLPNDRFFAVRPEGSVSTLKIQRTERGDSAVYLCASSSGTSVSNEQFFGPGTRLTVL.

The chain recombines TRBV3-1 with TRBJ2-7, with 9 nucleotides matching TRBD1. V shed 1 base and J 3 bases; nucleotides not matched to a gene: 7. Germline CDR1 is LGHDT and CDR2 is YNNKEL (reference sequence). CDR3 size: 16 residues. Here the CDR3 reads CASSQARTGVLYEQYF. As DNA, the CDR3 is TGTGCCAGCAGCCAAGCCCGGACAGGGGTTCTCTACGAGCAGTACTTC.

This clonotype has a handful of counts. The genes are TRBV5-1 and TRBJ2-1, with 13 nucleotides matching TRBD2. The germline V gene has CDR1 SGHRS and CDR2 YFSETQ. The V and J ends lost 4 bases and 7 bases, in that order; junction bases with no gene match: 14. The CDR3 totals 18 residues. The DNA of the CDR3 is TGCGCCAGCAGCCCCGTTCTACTAGCGGGAGGGCCAGGTAATGAGCAGTTCTTC. Translating it yields CASSPVLLAGGPGNEQFF.

The genes are TRBV4-3 and TRBJ2-1, with TRBD1 matching over 8 bases. With V trimmed by 4 bases and J by 1 base, 9 bases remained unmatched. In germline, CDR1 is LGHNA, CDR2 YSLEER. The CDR3 spans 17 residues. The CDR3 loop is CASSPRTGQESYNEQFF. CDR3 nucleotides: TGCGCCAGCAGCCCTCGCACGGGACAGGAATCCTACAATGAGCAGTTCTTC.

This rearrangement joins TRBV5-1 to TRBJ2-6; D call uncertain. CDR3 size: 13 residues. CDR1 is SGHRS and CDR2 is YFSETQ in the germline V gene. V shed 3 bases and J shed 7 bases, with 8 bases lying between them. CDR3 in DNA: TGCGCCAGCAGCTGGCAGGTCGCCAACGTCCTGACTTTC. It codes for CASSWQVANVLTF.

The V gene is TRBV6-5, the J gene TRBJ2-1, with unresolved D. Trimming shortened V by 0 bases and J by 4 bases, and 10 bases separated the two germline ends. The CDR3 totals 15 residues. CDR1 and CDR2 from the germline V gene are MNHEY and SVGAGI. This CDR3 reads CASSYSTTTYNEQFF. CDR3 coding DNA: TGTGCCAGCAGTTACTCGACCACAACATACAATGAGCAGTTCTTC.

This clonotype was counted between two and nine times. The V and J genes are TRBV5-4 and TRBJ2-1; 14 bases agree with TRBD2. The CDR3 spans 19 residues. Trimming removed 2 bases from V and 1 base from J; junction bases left unmatched: 8. Germline V gene lookup returns CDR1 SGHNT and CDR2 YYREEE (reference sequence). CDR3: CASSLSGLAGVPSYNEQFF. The CDR3 bases are TGTGCCAGCAGCTTATCGGGACTAGCGGGAGTCCCATCCTACAATGAGCAGTTCTTC.

The chain carries TRBV5-5 and TRBJ1-4; D might be TRBD1 (5 bases). V was clipped by 0 bases and J by 8 bases, with 11 bases between them. This CDR3 region has 14 residues. Germline values: CDR1 SGHKS, CDR2 YYEKEE (reference sequence). In DNA form, the CDR3 reads TGTGCCAGCAGCTTGGGCGGAGGGGACGAAAAACTGTTTTTT. This translates into CASSLGGGDEKLFF.

In its sample, this clonotype was seen a few times. The chain carries TRBV6-5 and TRBJ1-5; D gene ambiguous. Trimming shortened V by 0 bases and J by 2 bases, and 14 bases separated the two germline ends. The CDR3 length is 17 residues. CDR1 and CDR2 from the germline V gene are MNHEY and SVGAGI. CDR3 bases: TGTGCCAGCAGTTACTCCCGGGCCCGGGGAGGCAATCAGCCCCAGCATTTT. Translation: CASSYSRARGGNQPQHF.

This clonotype was picked up a small number of times. The rearrangement links TRBV11-2 to TRBJ2-2; perhaps TRBD2 as D (5 bases). The CDR3 is made up of 17 amino acids. Trimming removed 4 bases at V and 1 base at J, with 16 bases between. From germline, CDR1 is SGHAT and CDR2 FQNNGV. The CDR3 protein is CASSSHPRGKNTGELFF. CDR3 DNA sequence: TGTGCCAGCAGCTCTCACCCCCGGGGAAAGAACACCGGGGAGCTGTTTTTT.

This clonotype was detected only a few times. V is TRBV10-3 and J is TRBJ2-5, with D unresolved. The V and J ends lost 0 bases and 5 bases respectively, with 13 bases between them. This CDR3 spans 15 amino acids. Germline values: CDR1 ENHRY, CDR2 SYGVKD. The CDR3 loop reads CAISESVWGSETQYF. The CDR3 coding sequence is TGTGCCATCAGTGAGTCGGTTTGGGGATCTGAGACCCAGTACTTC.

The genes are TRBV30 and TRBJ1-1, with D possibly TRBD1 on 5 matching bases. V shed 0 bases and J shed 4 bases, with 9 bases lying between them. The germline gives CDR1 GTSNPN, CDR2 SVGIG (reference sequence). This CDR3 has 13 residues. The CDR3 coding sequence is TGTGCCTGGAGTGTCGGGGGGTCCACTGAAGCTTTCTTT. Its translation is CAWSVGGSTEAFF.

This clonotype showed up just a few times. The chain has TRBV6-2 or TRBV6-3 and TRBJ2-7; 9 bases line up with TRBD1. Trimming at V came to 7 bases and at J to 5 bases, leaving 6 bases not matched to a gene. Germline V gene lookup returns CDR1 MNHEY and CDR2 SVGEGT. The CDR3 runs 13 residues. The CDR3 spells CASIGDREDEQYF. The CDR3 DNA sequence: TGTGCCAGCATAGGGGACAGGGAAGACGAGCAGTACTTC.

V gene TRBV9 combines with J gene TRBJ2-1, with 13 nucleotides matching TRBD2. CDR1 and CDR2 from the germline V gene are SGDLS and YYNGEE. This CDR3 region has 15 residues. V gave up 4 bases and J gave up 7 bases; unmatched junction bases: 5. The CDR3 DNA follows: TGTGCCAGCAGCCTTTGGACTAGCGGGAGTAATGAGCAGTTCTTC. As protein: CASSLWTSGSNEQFF.

Only a few counts were recorded for this clonotype. This chain connects TRBV2 to TRBJ1-1; the D gene is possibly TRBD1 (5 bases). The CDR3 loop spans 12 amino acids. CDR1 is SNHLY and CDR2 is FYNNEI in the germline V gene. V was pared by 6 bases and J by 7 bases, with 12 bases between. As DNA, the CDR3 is TGTGCCAGCAGAGAGTCAGGGAGTGAAGCTTTCTTT. It specifies CASRESGSEAFF.

The sample holds a few counts of this clonotype. As DNA, the CDR3 is TGTGCCAGCAGCCTGGACAGCGCGGGCAATCAGCCCCAGCATTTT. Its protein product is CASSLDSAGNQPQHF. This chain connects TRBV7-8 to TRBJ1-5, with D possibly being TRBD1 (6 bases). V lost 5 bases to trimming and J lost 2 bases, with 13 bases between them. CDR1 and CDR2 (germline): SGHVS, FQNEAQ. The CDR3 sequence is 15 residues long.

The J gene is TRBJ2-3, the V gene TRBV4-3; 11 bases line up with TRBD2. J was trimmed by 6 bases and V by 3 bases; bases with no gene match: 8. Looked up from germline, CDR1 is LGHNA and CDR2 is YSLEER. The CDR3 runs to 16 residues. CDR3 in amino acids: CASSQGLADARDTQYF. The CDR3, as DNA: TGCGCCAGCAGCCAGGGACTAGCGGATGCCCGGGATACGCAGTATTTT.